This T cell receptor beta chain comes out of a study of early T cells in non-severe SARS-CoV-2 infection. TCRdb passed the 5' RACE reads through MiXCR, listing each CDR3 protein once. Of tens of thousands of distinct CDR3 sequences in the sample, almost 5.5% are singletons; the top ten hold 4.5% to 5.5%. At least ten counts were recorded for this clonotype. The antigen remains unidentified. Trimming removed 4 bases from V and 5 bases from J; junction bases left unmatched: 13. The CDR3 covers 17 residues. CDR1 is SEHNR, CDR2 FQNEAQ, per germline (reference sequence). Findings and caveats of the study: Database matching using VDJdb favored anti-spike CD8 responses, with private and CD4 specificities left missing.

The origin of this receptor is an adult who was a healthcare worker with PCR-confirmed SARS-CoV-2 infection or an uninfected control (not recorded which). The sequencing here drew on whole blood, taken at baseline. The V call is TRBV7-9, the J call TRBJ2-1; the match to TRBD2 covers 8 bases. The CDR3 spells CASSWSGRSDNDNEQFF. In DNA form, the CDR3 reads TGTGCCAGCAGCTGGAGCGGGAGATCGGATAATGACAATGAGCAGTTCTTC.